These 15 T cell receptor beta chains were sequenced from one sample in a study of blood T cell repertoires in COVID-19 (dated by TCRdb to 2018 to 2021). Libraries came from the immunoSEQ multiplex PCR assay. In its TCRdb copy, this immuneACCESS table keeps in-frame sequences only and misses some clones. Where compared with another copy, unresolved V genes explain less than half of these, and the others have no known cause. This sample lists under 200,000 clones; around 86% were detected once. Of the sample, less than 1% falls within the top ten clones. The sequenced sample was peripheral blood. All receptors come from a man aged 18 to 30 with acute or convalescent COVID-19.

This clone showed up just a few times. This chain joins TRBV24-1 and TRBJ1-5, with a tentative D call TRBD1 (6 bases). Germline assignment: CDR1 KGHDR and CDR2 SFDVKD. The CDR3 extends over 13 amino acids. Trimming removed 6 bases at V and 6 bases at J, with 11 bases between. The CDR3 nucleotides are TGTGCCACCAGTCTGGGGGGGCGTCAGCCCCAGCATTTT. It yields the protein CATSLGGRQPQHF.

The V and J genes are TRBV30 and TRBJ2-2, with 16 bases matching TRBD2. The CDR3 spans 15 residues. V lost 4 bases to trimming and J lost 6 bases; unmatched junction nucleotides: 2. Germline assignment: CDR1 GTSNPN and CDR2 SVGIG (reference sequence). CDR3 region: CAWMGLAGGAGELFF. The DNA for the CDR3 is TGTGCCTGGATGGGACTAGCGGGGGGGGCCGGGGAGCTGTTTTTT.

The V gene is TRBV28, the J gene TRBJ1-2, with 9 bases matching TRBD1. Looked up from germline, CDR1 is MDHEN and CDR2 is SYDVKM. With V trimmed by 6 bases and J by 5 bases, 4 bases remained unmatched. This CDR3 region has 13 residues. This CDR3 reads CASSDRGIYGYTF. The CDR3 region has the DNA TGTGCCAGCAGCGACAGGGGGATTTATGGCTACACCTTC.

The V call is TRBV20-1, the J call TRBJ2-2; TRBD2 agrees at 11 bases. This CDR3 is 16 amino acids long. CDR1 is DFQATT, CDR2 SNEGSKA, per germline (reference sequence). Trimming removed 3 bases from V and 9 bases from J; junction bases left unmatched: 12. CDR3 region: CSASPLAGGLRRELFF. For the CDR3, the DNA is TGCAGTGCTAGTCCCCTAGCGGGGGGCCTCCGGAGGGAGCTGTTTTTT.

The V call is TRBV30, the J call TRBJ1-3; D is unclear. The germline gives CDR1 GTSNPN, CDR2 SVGIG (reference sequence). This CDR3 has 12 amino acids. CDR3 sequence: CAQDFSGNTIYF. DNA for the CDR3: TGTGCTCAGGACTTCTCTGGAAACACCATATATTTT.

The chain links TRBV18 to TRBJ1-3; D might be TRBD1 (5 bases). The CDR3 covers 17 residues. Germline V CDR1 and CDR2: KGHSH, LQKENI. V was shortened by 3 bases and J by 0 bases, with 15 bases between the two germline ends. The CDR3 DNA is TGTGCCAGCTCACCCGGGGGACGGAAGCTCTCTGGAAACACCATATATTTT. As protein: CASSPGGRKLSGNTIYF. Full variable domain (rest looked up from reference TRBV18 and TRBJ1-3): NAGVMQNPRHLVRRRGQEARLRCSPMKGHSHVYWYRQLPEEGLKFMVYLQKENIIDESGMPKERFSAEFPKEGPSILRIQQVVRGDSAAYFCASSPGGRKLSGNTIYFGEGSWLTVV.

The genes are TRBV20-1 and TRBJ1-2, with 8 positions matching TRBD1. The length of the CDR3 is 14 residues. Germline CDR1 and CDR2: DFQATT and SNEGSKA (reference sequence). J gave up 7 bases and V 3 bases, and 10 bases lay outside the gene matches. This CDR3 is CSASFQGARGGYTF. DNA of the CDR3: TGCAGTGCTAGTTTTCAGGGGGCGCGGGGTGGCTACACCTTC.

CDR3 bases: TGTGCCTGGAGTCCTAAAGAGGGACAGGGTACTTATGGCTACACCTTC. This sequence encodes CAWSPKEGQGTYGYTF. The chain couples TRBV30 to TRBJ1-2; 9 nucleotides line up with TRBD1. The CDR3 consists of 16 residues. CDR1 and CDR2 (germline): GTSNPN, SVGIG (reference sequence). The ends lost 2 bases at V and 5 bases at J; junction bases unmatched: 12.

The rearrangement links TRBV27 to TRBJ2-1; TRBD2 matches 10 bases. Germline lookup yields CDR1 MNHEY and CDR2 SMNVEV (reference sequence). The CDR3 covers 15 residues. The V segment lost 6 bases and the J segment 6 bases; nucleotides outside the gene matches: 8. CDR3 nucleotides: TGTGCCAGCAGGTCAAGCGGGGGGGCGTCCAATGAGCAGTTCTTC. This encodes CASRSSGGASNEQFF.

The chain has TRBV1 and TRBJ2-7; the D call in the table, TRBD2, was not verified against the DNA. TRBV1 is flagged as a pseudogene. The CDR3 extends over 17 amino acids. CDR3 sequence: CTSSQGCGVLIAHEQYF. The CDR3 bases are TGCACCAGCAGCCAAGGGTGCGGGGTACTTATTGCCCACGAGCAGTACTTC.

The chain is built from TRBV28 and TRBJ2-5, with TRBD1 matching over 7 bases. Germline loops: CDR1 MDHEN, CDR2 SYDVKM. V gave up 5 bases and J gave up 2 bases; unmatched junction bases: 5. CDR3 length: 14 residues. The CDR3, as DNA: TGTGCCAGCAGTACCCGACAGGGACAAGAGACCCAGTACTTC. Amino acid sequence: CASSTRQGQETQYF.

The J gene is TRBJ2-2, the V gene TRBV5-1; D gene unclear. Deletions cut 2 bases from V and 2 bases from J, with 13 bases between. CDR1 and CDR2 (germline): SGHRS, YFSETQ. The CDR3 has 16 amino acids. CDR3 residues: CASSFLDTSNTGELFF. CDR3 DNA sequence: TGCGCCAGCAGCTTCCTCGACACTTCTAACACCGGGGAGCTGTTTTTT.

This chain uses TRBV20-1 with TRBJ1-5, with D tentatively TRBD1 (5 bases). From germline, CDR1 is DFQATT and CDR2 SNEGSKA (reference sequence). V was shortened by 3 bases and J by 6 bases, with 12 bases between the two germline ends. The CDR3 has 13 amino acids. For the CDR3, the DNA is TGCAGTGCTAGTCAGGGTAGGGGTCAGCCCCAGCATTTT. Translating gives CSASQGRGQPQHF.

The chain has TRBV30 and TRBJ1-2; a weak D match, TRBD1 (6 bases). The V gene's germline CDR1 is GTSNPN and CDR2 SVGIG (reference sequence). With 4 bases removed from V and 7 bases from J, the gap between germline ends came to 16 bases. The CDR3 consists of 13 residues. CDR3 sequence: CAWTEQGLAGYTF. CDR3 coding DNA: TGTGCCTGGACCGAACAGGGTCTGGCTGGCTACACCTTC.

This clone has just a few counts. J is TRBJ1-2 and V is TRBV9; D is ambiguous. Germline V CDR1 and CDR2: SGDLS, YYNGEE. CDR3 length equals 13 residues. Trimming shortened V by 4 bases and J by 3 bases, and 10 bases separated the two germline ends. The CDR3 nucleotides are TGTGCCAGCAGCCCCCCCGGAGACTATGGCTACACCTTC. Its protein product is CASSPPGDYGYTF.